These 9 T cell receptor beta chains were sequenced from one sample in a study of T cell responses to AZD1222 COVID-19 vaccine. The assay was immunoSEQ multiplex PCR, and TCRdb's table has in-frame clones only and misses some. Among more than 150,000 clones listed, 94% were seen once. The input for sequencing was peripheral blood, taken on day 0 of AZD1222 vaccination. Receptors were obtained from an adult in good health.

This sequence joins TRBV7-3 and TRBJ2-1; 12 bases agree with TRBD2. J gave up 8 bases and V 0 bases, and 14 bases lay outside the gene matches. The germline gives CDR1 SGHTA, CDR2 FQGTGA. The CDR3 is made up of 19 amino acids. This CDR3 reads CASSLTGRALAGGPHEQFF. CDR3 nucleotides: TGTGCCAGCAGCTTAACGGGCCGGGCCCTAGCGGGAGGGCCCCATGAGCAGTTCTTC. Looking up the rest from reference TRBV7-3 and TRBJ2-1 gives the full variable domain: GAGVSQTPSNKVTEKGKYVELRCDPISGHTALYWYRQSLGQGPEFLIYFQGTGAADDSGLPNDRFFAVRPEGSVSTLKIQRTERGDSAVYLCASSLTGRALAGGPHEQFFGPGTRLTVL.

This clone was observed once. This chain uses TRBV5-4 with TRBJ2-3; D remains ambiguous. The CDR3 spans 13 residues. With 3 bases removed from V and 0 bases from J, the gap between germline ends came to 5 bases. The germline V gene has CDR1 SGHNT and CDR2 YYREEE (reference sequence). This chain's CDR3 is CASSSSSTDTQYF. The CDR3 region has the DNA TGTGCCAGCAGCTCCTCTAGCACAGATACGCAGTATTTT. Full variable domain (outside the CDR3, taken from reference TRBV5-4 and TRBJ2-3): ETGVTQSPTHLIKTRGQQVTLRCSSQSGHNTVSWYQQALGQGPQFIFQYYREEENGRGNFPPRFSGLQFPNYSSELNVNALELDDSALYLCASSSSSTDTQYFGPGTRLTVL.

The rearrangement links TRBV19 to TRBJ2-2; TRBD1 agrees at 8 bases. Germline CDR1 is LNHDA and CDR2 is SQIVND (reference sequence). The CDR3 is made up of 14 amino acids. The ends lost 9 bases at V and 1 base at J; junction bases unmatched: 4. CDR3 sequence reads: CASTGTGNTGELFF. The CDR3 nucleotides read TGTGCCAGCACCGGGACAGGGAACACCGGGGAGCTGTTTTTT.

With respect to this clone: An end of the junction differs from the germline gene, which may be a read error. V usage is TRBV5-1 and J usage is TRBJ2-7, with TRBD2 matching over 8 bases. The length of the CDR3 is 13 residues. Looked up from germline, CDR1 is SGHRS and CDR2 is YFSETQ. CDR3 DNA: TGCGCCCGCAGCCCGCCGGGGGGGGAAGAGCAGTACTTC. It encodes CARSPPGGEEQYF.

J is TRBJ2-5 and V is TRBV30; D gene uncertain. The CDR3 extends over 11 amino acids. Trimming took 1 base from V and 5 from J, leaving 5 bases between them. Looked up from germline, CDR1 is GTSNPN and CDR2 is SVGIG (reference sequence). In nucleotides, the CDR3 is TGTGCCTGGAGTGGGCTGGAGACCCAGTACTTC. Protein: CAWSGLETQYF.

The chain combines TRBV10-3 with TRBJ2-2; 9 bases map to TRBD2. Germline V lookup: CDR1 ENHRY, CDR2 SYGVKD. This CDR3 has 17 residues. Unmatched junction bases numbered 16, after V lost 10 bases and J lost 4 bases. The CDR3 coding sequence is TGTGCCACCACCCTTTCGGAGCGGGAGGACAGCACCGGGGAGCTGTTTTTT. This gives the protein CATTLSEREDSTGELFF.

The J gene is TRBJ2-7, the V gene TRBV3-1 (or the pseudogene TRBV3-2); 7 positions match TRBD2. The CDR3 runs 15 residues. Germline CDR1 is LGHDT and CDR2 is YNNKEL (reference sequence). V trimming: 2 bases; J trimming: 1 base; junction bases outside the gene matches: 5. CDR3 in amino acids: CASSQWAGVSYEQYF. The CDR3 nucleotides are TGTGCCAGCAGCCAATGGGCGGGAGTGTCCTACGAGCAGTACTTC.

The chain carries TRBV28 and TRBJ1-2; possibly TRBD1 for D (6 bases). Per germline, CDR1 MDHEN and CDR2 SYDVKM. The CDR3 sequence is 13 residues long. V lost 5 bases to trimming and J lost 6 bases, with 13 bases between them. CDR3 DNA: TGTGCCAGCAGTGTCAGACAGGATCATGGCTACACCTTC. Translating it yields CASSVRQDHGYTF.

The chain joins TRBV3-1 (or the pseudogene TRBV3-2) to TRBJ2-5; a weak D match, TRBD2 (5 bases). Germline-derived CDR1 and CDR2 are LGHDT and YNNKEL (reference sequence). Trimming took 2 bases from V and 5 from J, leaving 15 bases between them. This CDR3 region has 15 residues. Here the CDR3 DNA reads TGTGCCAGCAGCCAATTTGCCACTAGAGGCGAGACCCAGTACTTC. It yields the protein CASSQFATRGETQYF.